This TCR beta chain was observed in a study of blood T cell repertoires in COVID-19 (TCRdb year 2020). Background on the whole study: Samples from collaborators originated in the United States, Italy and Spain and spanned both the acute and convalescent phases of COVID-19. The material from the prospective study consisted of cDNA or gDNA derived from T cells, B-cell-depleted T cells, or PBMCs. Subjects who had been exposed to COVID-19, were actively infected with it, or had recovered from it provided the deeply sampled blood TCRbeta repertoires that made up the dataset. The repertoires were made available in a free public database intended to serve as a resource for research on the immune response to SARS-CoV-2. Samples were obtained from the ongoing ImmuneRACE study (first 160 participants) and from 1,200 or so subjects provided by 6 global collaborators. The sample metadata nearly always contained a de-identified subject ID, COVID-19 status, age in years and sex. Where HLA class I and class II types were available, the types were taken from metadata supplied by the sample provider, not from assay-based typing.

What the research found in general, with its limitations: How much clinical and demographic metadata was included differed by source and by participant, and the metadata was provided uncurated.

Trimmed from V: 6 bases; trimmed from J: 0 bases; junction bases lacking a gene match: 7. From the germline V gene, CDR1 is SGDLS and CDR2 is YYNGEE. The CDR3 measures 15 amino acids from cysteine to phenylalanine. The retained sequence is limited to the CDR3, 45 bases, with the frame set at the first base. This clone occurred once. Its target antigen remains unknown. No base qualities exist here, and no much larger clone lies one base off it. TCRbeta CDR3 regions were amplified from genomic DNA by means of the immunoSEQ Assay, a bias-controlled multiplex PCR. In the paper's pipeline: Nucleated cell counts per sample were estimated from amplification of reference gene primers within the assay. To quantify the absolute abundance of each unique TCRbeta CDR3 rearrangement, sequence reads were collapsed and filtered. For each sample, productive Simpson clonality was calculated as the square root of Simpson's diversity index across productive rearrangements. Sourced from immuneACCESS, this table was stored by TCRdb with only in-frame sequences that have V and J called. A share of the clones is absent; for the studies checked, an unresolved V gene accounts for under half, and the remainder has no known explanation. V, J and clone size derive from that table, while D and trimming were established from the DNA sequence. Here the sample has 240,000 or so clones; roughly 79% occur a single time. Clones ranked in the top ten supply 1.9% of the sample.

Collaborating institutions collected whole blood in K2EDTA tubes following their own protocols. Collaborator samples were shipped for TCRbeta analysis as frozen whole blood, isolated PBMCs, or DNA extracted from either sample type. Sequenced material: peripheral blood. The chain is made from TRBV9 and TRBJ2-3; TRBD1 matches 7 bases in the middle. The TCR comes from a woman at least 80 years old with acute or convalescent COVID-19. The CDR3 region has the sequence CASTQGVPSTDTQYF. At the DNA level, the sequence is TGTGCCAGCACCCAGGGGGTCCCTAGCACAGATACGCAGTATTTT.